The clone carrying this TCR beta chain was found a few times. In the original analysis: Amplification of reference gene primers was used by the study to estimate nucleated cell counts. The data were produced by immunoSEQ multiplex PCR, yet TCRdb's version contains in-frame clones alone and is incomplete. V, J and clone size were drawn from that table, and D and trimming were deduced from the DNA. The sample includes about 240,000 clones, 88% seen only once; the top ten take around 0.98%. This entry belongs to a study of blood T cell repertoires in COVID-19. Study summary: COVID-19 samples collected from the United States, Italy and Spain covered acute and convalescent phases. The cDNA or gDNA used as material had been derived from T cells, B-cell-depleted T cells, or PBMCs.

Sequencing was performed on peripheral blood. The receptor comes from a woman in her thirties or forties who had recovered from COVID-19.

CDR3 DNA: TGTGCCAGCAGTTTGCCGGACAGGGTTTTGGGGGGCTACACCTTC. This codes for CASSLPDRVLGGYTF. The J gene is TRBJ1-2, the V gene TRBV6-5, with 8 bases identical to TRBD1. CDR3 length equals 15 residues. V shed 4 bases and J 8 bases; nucleotides not matched to a gene: 12. Germline CDR1 MNHEY, CDR2 SVGAGI.